This TCR beta chain originates from a study of identifying expanded T cells in peripheral blood. Notes on the study in general: About 1.2 clones differed between technical replicates, versus approximately 16 and 19 over time. Roughly two-week clone count variance significantly increased as total template count grew.

TCRdb's copy holds only in-frame clones and misses some; the assay was immunoSEQ multiplex PCR. The table includes fewer than 65,000 clones, approximately 89% detected once. CDR1 and CDR2 (germline): LGHNA, YSLEER. This CDR3 is 15 amino acids long. J lost 2 bases, V lost 4 bases, and 5 bases had no gene match. About this clone: Its antigen is unidentified.

Healthy donors had no documented immune events, such as infections, while sampled. Sequencing was carried out using blood. The J gene is TRBJ1-5, the V gene TRBV4-3, with 7 bases fitting TRBD1. The source is a person between 18 and 69 years old in good health. As DNA, the CDR3 is TGCGCCAGCAGCCTTAGACAGGGCGGCAATCAGCCCCAGCATTTT. This gives the protein CASSLRQGGNQPQHF.